This T cell receptor beta chain was recovered during a study of cytomegalovirus exposure and HLA in healthy donors. Study results and limitations: In terms of immune exposure information, only CMV serostatus was available. In vitro assays verified that a few CMV-associated chains recognized CMV antigens specifically. With later analysis, a missense DCLRE1C variant became linked to TCR beta V- and J-gene trimming.

Details on this clone: Its antigen is not known.

This CDR3 comprises 16 residues. Germline V gene lookup returns CDR1 MDHEN and CDR2 SYDVKM. The V and J ends lost 7 bases and 1 base respectively, with 17 bases between them. Primers included in the PCR were 60 Vbeta and 13 Jbeta primers. Sequencing was performed with immunoSEQ multiplex PCR; in TCRdb, only in-frame clones are kept and a portion is missing. The table includes 150,000 to 200,000 clones, around 83% detected once. This chain uses TRBV28 with TRBJ1-5; D is perhaps TRBD1 (5 bases). Source material: PBMCs. The TCR sequence derives from a man aged 50-59 years in good health and CMV-seropositive. CDR3 sequence reads: CASTWGVRGSNQPQHF. In nucleotides, the CDR3 is TGTGCCAGCACCTGGGGGGTGAGGGGAAGCAATCAGCCCCAGCATTTT. The full variable domain, rest sourced from reference TRBV28 and TRBJ1-5, is DVKVTQSSRYLVKRTGEKVFLECVQDMDHENMFWYRQDPGLGLRLIYFSYDVKMKEKGDIPEGYSVSREKKERFSLILESASTNQTSMYLCASTWGVRGSNQPQHFGDGTRLSIL.